This T cell receptor (beta chain) derives from a study of blood T cell repertoires in COVID-19 (dated by TCRdb to the early 2020s). For the wider study: Samples from collaborators originated in the United States, Italy and Spain and spanned both the acute and convalescent phases of COVID-19. The repertoires were released in a freely available public database meant as a resource for research on the immune response to SARS-CoV-2. The prospective study material was composed of cDNA or gDNA derived from T cells, B-cell-depleted T cells, or PBMCs. A de-identified subject ID, COVID-19 status, age in years and sex were almost always included in the sample metadata. The samples were drawn from two sources: the first 160 participants of the ongoing ImmuneRACE study, and some 1,300 subjects contributed by 6 global collaborators. The dataset comprised deeply sampled blood TCRbeta repertoires from subjects exposed to, actively infected with, or recovered from COVID-19. Where HLA class I and class II types were available, the types were taken from metadata supplied by the sample provider, not from assay-based typing. The research as a whole found: Clinical and demographic metadata were provided uncurated, with the amount varying by source and participant.

Remarks on this clone: Its antigen has not been determined. No much larger clonotype is one base removed from it; base qualities were not supplied.

TCRbeta CDR3 regions were amplified from genomic DNA by means of the immunoSEQ Assay, a bias-controlled multiplex PCR. The original methods were these. Nucleated cell counts per sample were estimated from amplification of reference gene primers within the assay. Sequence reads were collapsed and filtered to measure the absolute abundance of every unique TCRbeta CDR3 rearrangement. For each sample, productive Simpson clonality was calculated as the square root of Simpson's diversity index across productive rearrangements. Not all clones reach the TCRdb copy of this immuneACCESS table, which keeps in-frame sequences only. Checked studies attribute under half of the gap to unresolved V genes and leave the rest unexplained. V, J and clone size are those of that table, while D and trimming were read from the DNA. The sample table contains a few hundred thousand clones; only one count was recorded for over 75% of them. Jointly, the top ten make up over 8% of the sample.

Participants in the prospective study were aged roughly 18 to 100 years, lived in over 20 United States geographic areas, and enrolled through a virtual design. To assign participants to cohorts, the prospective study relied on clinical history that participants themselves reported in a screening survey and a study questionnaire. ImmuneRACE Cohort 3 recovered participants were defined by two consecutive negative NP/OP PCR tests, healthcare professional clearance, or symptom resolution. In the prospective study, mobile phlebotomists collected whole blood, serum and a nasopharyngeal or oropharyngeal swab from each participant. Over a 2-month period, participants in the prospective study had the option of providing additional blood draws and questionnaires. Before DNA extraction, prospective study blood samples were shipped either frozen or at room temperature. V and J are trimmed by 4 bases and 4 bases, and the gene matches miss 1 base of the junction. Measured from the cysteine to the phenylalanine, the CDR3 is 12 residues long. Just the 36-base CDR3 DNA is kept, in frame starting at base 1. The germline V gene encodes CDR1 WSHSY and CDR2 SAAADI.

This chain is built from TRBV10-2 and TRBJ2-7; 7 middle bases align to TRBD2. The clonotype originates from a woman aged 35 to 49 who had recovered from COVID-19. What was sequenced was PBMCs or T cells enriched from blood (not recorded which). In nucleotide form, the sequence is TGCGCCAGCAGTGCGGGGGGTTACGAGCAGTACTTC. This is translated as CASSAGGYEQYF.